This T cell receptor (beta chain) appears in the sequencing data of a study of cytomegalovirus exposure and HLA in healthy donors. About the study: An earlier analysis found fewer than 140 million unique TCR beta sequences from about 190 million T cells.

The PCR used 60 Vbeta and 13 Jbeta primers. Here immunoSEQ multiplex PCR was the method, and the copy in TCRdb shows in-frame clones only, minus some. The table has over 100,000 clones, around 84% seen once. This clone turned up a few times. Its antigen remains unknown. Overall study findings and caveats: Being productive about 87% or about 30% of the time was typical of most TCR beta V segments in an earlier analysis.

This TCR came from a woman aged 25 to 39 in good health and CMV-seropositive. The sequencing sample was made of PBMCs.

The CDR3 DNA follows: TGCGCCAGCAGCCAAGCAAGGACTAGCGGGGACCTCACAGATACGCAGTATTTT. The encoded protein is CASSQARTSGDLTDTQYF. The J gene is TRBJ2-3, the V gene TRBV4-3, with 12 bases fitting TRBD2. The J segment lost 2 bases and the V segment lost 1 base, leaving 7 bases of the junction unmatched. This CDR3 contains 18 residues. The germline V gene encodes CDR1 LGHNA and CDR2 YSLEER.